This TCR beta chain was identified during a study of T cell changes during pregnancy in multiple sclerosis. Germline assignment: CDR1 MDHEN and CDR2 SYDVKM. This CDR3 region has 12 residues. V dropped 6 bases and J dropped 2; count of bases not matched to a gene: 1. The repertoire was sequenced with immunoSEQ multiplex PCR; TCRdb's copy has only in-frame clones and lacks some. The table includes some 64,000 clones, 80% to 95% detected once. This TCR was recovered from a female donor with multiple sclerosis, enrolled in a pregnancy study. This specimen was peripheral blood, taken in the first trimester of pregnancy. This sequence joins TRBV28 and TRBJ2-7; 7 nucleotides line up with TRBD2. CDR3: CASRGLAYEQYF. CDR3 nucleotides: TGTGCCAGCAGAGGACTAGCCTACGAGCAGTACTTC.